Sequencing of this T cell receptor (beta chain) was carried out in a study of neoadjuvant anti-PD-1 for oral cavity cancer. Overall study context: Patients mostly received three to four biweekly nivolumab doses at 3 mg/kg before surgery. Patients without progression got a fourth dose around day 43. Findings and caveats of the study: Pretreatment Treg/Th17 ratio correlated inversely with post-treatment tumor clonality.

Of note for this clone: Its target is unknown.

These oral cavity squamous cell carcinomas were HPV-negative and locally advanced. Germline V CDR1 and CDR2: SGHRS, YFSETQ. Deletions cut 1 base from V and 8 bases from J, with 15 bases between. The CDR3 covers 15 residues. The repertoire was sequenced with immunoSEQ multiplex PCR; TCRdb's copy has only in-frame clones and lacks some. The sample yields 70,000 to 95,000 clones, about 80% seen once. The rearrangement uses TRBV5-1 and TRBJ2-2; D call uncertain. The material was PBMCs, obtained before nivolumab (anti-PD-1) treatment. The sequence derives from a person between 40 and 80 years old with oral cavity squamous cell carcinoma. CDR3 nucleotide sequence: TGCGCCAGCAGCTTGCACTCCCTTGGCCAGGGGGAGCTGTTTTTT. Protein product: CASSLHSLGQGELFF.